This passage covers 21 T cell receptor beta chains from one sample sequenced in a study of cytomegalovirus exposure and HLA in healthy donors. In the PCR, 60 Vbeta and 13 Jbeta primers were used. Libraries were prepared by immunoSEQ multiplex PCR; TCRdb keeps only in-frame clonotypes and omits some of them. The sample table includes 150,000 or so clones. Specimen: PBMCs. These TCRs come from a man aged 30 to 39 in good health and CMV-seronegative.

The chain is built from TRBV9 and TRBJ2-1, with 10 nucleotides matching TRBD2. Germline V gene sequence: CDR1 SGDLS, CDR2 YYNGEE. V gave up 0 bases and J gave up 8 bases; unmatched junction bases: 8. The CDR3 is 16 amino acids. The CDR3 DNA follows: TGTGCCAGCAGCGTAGTGGGAGTAGCGGGAGGCCATGAGCAGTTCTTC. Translation: CASSVVGVAGGHEQFF.

This sequence joins TRBV10-1 and TRBJ2-3; 7 bases agree with TRBD2. The CDR3 extends over 14 amino acids. Unmatched junction bases numbered 7, after V lost 8 bases and J lost 2 bases. The germline CDR1 and CDR2 sequences are WNHNN and SYGVQD (reference sequence). The DNA for the CDR3 is TGCGCCAGCGGCCGGGACTACAACACAGATACGCAGTATTTT. This sequence encodes CASGRDYNTDTQYF.

The gene calls are TRBV6-5 and TRBJ1-2; D remains unclear. Germline V gene lookup returns CDR1 MNHEY and CDR2 SVGAGI. V lost 6 bases to trimming and J lost 8 bases, with 13 bases between them. The CDR3 is made up of 12 amino acids. This CDR3 is CASSVGLWGYTF. For the CDR3, the DNA is TGTGCCAGCAGCGTCGGGTTGTGGGGCTACACCTTC.

The V call is TRBV5-1, the J call TRBJ1-1, with D perhaps TRBD1 (6 bases). V gave up 4 bases and J gave up 7 bases, with 17 bases separating them. CDR1 SGHRS and CDR2 YFSETQ come from the germline V gene. The CDR3 sequence is 14 residues long. CDR3 sequence: CASSIGQLRFEAFF. Written as DNA, the CDR3 is TGCGCCAGCAGCATTGGACAGCTTAGATTTGAAGCTTTCTTT. Using reference TRBV5-1 and TRBJ1-1 for the parts outside the CDR3, the full variable domain is KAGVTQTPRYLIKTRGQQVTLSCSPISGHRSVSWYQQTPGQGLQFLFEYFSETQRNKGNFPGRFSGRQFSNSRSEMNVSTLELGDSALYLCASSIGQLRFEAFFGQGTRLTVV.

The chain is built from TRBV19 and TRBJ1-2; D is perhaps TRBD1 (6 bases). With 8 bases removed from V and 4 bases from J, the gap between germline ends came to 14 bases. Germline loops: CDR1 LNHDA, CDR2 SQIVND (reference sequence). This CDR3 has 13 amino acids. The CDR3 here is CASAVGQPYGYTF. The CDR3 DNA sequence: TGTGCCAGTGCCGTCGGACAGCCCTATGGCTACACCTTC.

The chain carries TRBV7-9 and TRBJ2-1, with TRBD2 matching over 7 bases. The CDR3 contains 15 residues. V shed 5 bases, J shed 8 bases, and the junction held 12 bases outside the gene matches. In germline, CDR1 is SEHNR, CDR2 FQNEAQ (reference sequence). The CDR3 DNA follows: TGTGCCAGCAGCCAAAGCGGGATAAGCTCATATGAGCAGTTCTTC. Amino acids: CASSQSGISSYEQFF.

The chain carries TRBV5-1 and TRBJ1-4, with D possibly TRBD1 on 5 matching bases. The V and J ends lost 2 bases and 2 bases respectively, with 10 bases between them. CDR3 length: 15 residues. The V gene's germline CDR1 is SGHRS and CDR2 YFSETQ. CDR3 bases: TGCGCCAGCAGCTTCCAGGGTGGGACTAATGAAAAACTGTTTTTT. Its translation is CASSFQGGTNEKLFF.

The chain joins TRBV7-9 to TRBJ1-2, with D possibly TRBD1 on 6 matching bases. Per the germline V gene, CDR1 is SEHNR and CDR2 is FQNEAQ (reference sequence). V was trimmed by 1 base and J by 2 bases, leaving 8 bases between them. This CDR3 contains 14 residues. The CDR3 reads CASSLGTENYGYTF. The CDR3 DNA follows: TGTGCCAGCAGCTTAGGGACAGAGAACTATGGCTACACCTTC.

CDR3 coding DNA: TGCGCCAGCAGCCCCCATCGGAGGGGCAATGAGCAGTTCTTC. Its protein product is CASSPHRRGNEQFF. This chain uses TRBV5-1 with TRBJ2-1; D perhaps matches TRBD2 (6 bases). The CDR3 is 14 amino acids. Germline V gene data show CDR1 as SGHRS and CDR2 as YFSETQ. Trimming took 4 bases from V and 6 from J, leaving 14 bases between them. The full variable domain, rest sourced from reference TRBV5-1 and TRBJ2-1, is KAGVTQTPRYLIKTRGQQVTLSCSPISGHRSVSWYQQTPGQGLQFLFEYFSETQRNKGNFPGRFSGRQFSNSRSEMNVSTLELGDSALYLCASSPHRRGNEQFFGPGTRLTVL.

The chain employs TRBV6-1 and TRBJ2-6; perhaps TRBD1 as D (6 bases). The CDR3 length is 14 residues. V gave up 6 bases and J gave up 6 bases, with 12 bases separating them. Germline V gene data show CDR1 as MNHNS and CDR2 as SASEGT. This CDR3 reads CASRETGLANVLTF. The DNA for the CDR3 is TGTGCCAGCAGAGAAACAGGGTTGGCCAACGTCCTGACTTTC.

The genes are TRBV5-1 and TRBJ2-1; 7 positions agree with TRBD1. The CDR3 has 15 amino acids. Losses at the gene ends were 4 bases for V and 6 bases for J; bases not matched to a gene: 10. Germline-derived CDR1 and CDR2 are SGHRS and YFSETQ. The chain's CDR3 is CASSPWDRESNEQFF. The CDR3 bases are TGCGCCAGCAGCCCATGGGACAGAGAGAGCAATGAGCAGTTCTTC.

The V call is TRBV27, the J call TRBJ2-1, with 10 bases fitting TRBD2. V shed 6 bases and J 4 bases; nucleotides not matched to a gene: 9. Germline CDR1 is MNHEY and CDR2 is SMNVEV (reference sequence). The CDR3 extends over 16 amino acids. Here the CDR3 DNA reads TGTGCCAGCAGCCCACTAGGACTAGCGGATTACAATGAGCAGTTCTTC. Its translation: CASSPLGLADYNEQFF.

This sequence joins TRBV4-2 and TRBJ1-3; D uncertain. With 0 bases removed from V and 3 bases from J, the gap between germline ends came to 9 bases. The CDR3 consists of 15 residues. Germline lookup yields CDR1 LGHNA and CDR2 YNFKEQ. CDR3 sequence: CASSQERVGGNTIYF. CDR3 bases: TGTGCCAGCAGCCAAGAACGGGTTGGTGGAAACACCATATATTTT.

The rearrangement joins TRBV5-1 to TRBJ2-5; TRBD2 matches at 13 bases. V lost 1 base, J lost 5 bases, and 5 bases stayed unmatched. The CDR3 totals 16 residues. From germline, CDR1 is SGHRS and CDR2 YFSETQ. CDR3 protein: CASSLLLAGGVETQYF. The CDR3 region has the DNA TGCGCCAGCAGCTTGTTACTAGCGGGAGGGGTGGAGACCCAGTACTTC.

The chain uses TRBV11-1 and TRBJ2-1; D may be TRBD2 (5 bases). Deletions cut 3 bases from V and 10 bases from J, with 16 bases between. The CDR3 is made up of 14 amino acids. Germline assignment: CDR1 SGHAT and CDR2 FQDESV (reference sequence). The CDR3 is CASSFLLGSEEQFF. CDR3 sequence (DNA): TGTGCCAGCAGCTTCCTGTTAGGGAGTGAGGAGCAGTTCTTC.

The chain is built from TRBV7-2 and TRBJ2-5, with 8 bases fitting TRBD2. The CDR3 consists of 14 residues. Germline V gene sequence: CDR1 SGHTA, CDR2 FQGNSA. Trimming at V came to 5 bases and at J to 3 bases, leaving 5 bases not matched to a gene. This chain's CDR3 is CASSPKLAEETQYF. The CDR3 DNA reads as TGTGCCAGCAGCCCTAAACTAGCGGAAGAGACCCAGTACTTC.

The rearrangement uses TRBV15 and TRBJ2-4; tentative D call: TRBD1 (7 bases). CDR1 LNHNV and CDR2 YYDKDF come from the germline V gene (reference sequence). The CDR3 contains 14 residues. Trimming took 5 bases from V and 3 from J, leaving 11 bases between them. CDR3 amino acids: CATSAGTVKNIQYF. In DNA, the CDR3 is TGTGCCACCAGCGCGGGGACAGTCAAAAACATTCAGTACTTC.

V gene TRBV19 combines with J gene TRBJ2-1; D uncertain. Looked up from germline, CDR1 is LNHDA and CDR2 is SQIVND (reference sequence). The CDR3 runs 14 residues. Trimming pared 6 bases from V and 8 bases from J, leaving 17 bases between. This CDR3 is CASSPFGLLDEQFF. The DNA of the CDR3 is TGTGCCAGTAGCCCCTTTGGCCTTCTTGATGAGCAGTTCTTC. Full variable domain (outside the CDR3, taken from reference TRBV19 and TRBJ2-1): DGGITQSPKYLFRKEGQNVTLSCEQNLNHDAMYWYRQDPGQGLRLIYYSQIVNDFQKGDIAEGYSVSREKKESFPLTVTSAQKNPTAFYLCASSPFGLLDEQFFGPGTRLTVL.

The CDR3 loop reads CASTPTGSNTEAFF. As DNA, the CDR3 is TGTGCCAGCACCCCGACAGGGAGTAACACTGAAGCTTTCTTT. This chain uses TRBV6-4 with TRBJ1-1, with TRBD1 matching over 7 bases. There are 14 residues in the CDR3. Looked up from germline, CDR1 is MRHNA and CDR2 is SNTAGT. Losses at the gene ends were 7 bases for V and 2 bases for J; bases not matched to a gene: 7.

The gene calls are TRBV28 and TRBJ1-2; 9 bases align to TRBD1. CDR1 MDHEN and CDR2 SYDVKM come from the germline V gene. The CDR3 spans 12 residues. With 5 bases clipped from V and 14 bases from J, the junction kept 9 bases outside the gene matches. The CDR3 loop is CASSTGGLRLTF. The DNA of the CDR3 is TGTGCCAGCAGTACAGGGGGCCTTCGCTTAACCTTC.

The rearrangement links TRBV20-1 to TRBJ2-7, with 7 bases fitting TRBD2. The CDR3 length is 11 residues. CDR1 is DFQATT and CDR2 is SNEGSKA in the germline V gene (reference sequence). With V trimmed by 7 bases and J by 3 bases, 3 bases remained unmatched. CDR3 coding DNA: TGCAGTGGACTAGCTGTCTACGAGCAGTACTTC. This codes for CSGLAVYEQYF.